Included here is one T cell receptor beta chain sequence, with context. This record belongs to a study of OX40 agonist ivuxolimab in advanced cancers. The CDR3 runs to 17 residues. V was shortened by 3 bases and J by 1 base, with 18 bases between the two germline ends. From germline, CDR1 is MDHEN and CDR2 SYDVKM. The table came from immunoSEQ multiplex PCR; TCRdb's copy has only in-frame clones and leaves some out. Of about 48,000 clones in the sample, around four fifths were seen once. The material sequenced was CD4+ or CD8+ T cells sorted from blood, taken in a trial of the OX40 agonist ivuxolimab. The rearrangement uses TRBV28 and TRBJ1-1; perhaps TRBD1 as D (5 bases). This clonotype originated in an adult with an advanced solid tumor such as melanoma, head and neck, liver or kidney cancer. Written as DNA, the CDR3 is TGTGCCAGCAGTTTGATGGCCCCACGAGGGGCGAACACTGAAGCTTTCTTT. Translated, it gives CASSLMAPRGANTEAFF.